Here is one T cell receptor beta chain with its context. Its cognate antigen is unknown. The study ran its PCR with 60 Vbeta and 13 Jbeta primers. Generated by immunoSEQ multiplex PCR, the TCRdb table keeps only in-frame clones and is missing some. The sample carries under 95,000 clones, more than 60% recorded once. The data are from a study of cytomegalovirus exposure and HLA in healthy donors. Whole-study context: Membership in the Caucasian-associated ancestry cluster was found for around 81% of around 380 genotyped donors. Study-level findings and limits: Reportedly, TCR beta sequences accurately predicted HLA-A and HLA-B alleles in most subjects. Cytomegalovirus-associated status was assigned to fewer than 200 TCR beta chains. Fewer N-insertions than the roughly 630-donor mean were reportedly shown by an Asian-associated ancestry cluster in a later analysis.

V lost 3 bases and J lost 10; bases outside the gene matches: 2. The germline V gene encodes CDR1 SGDLS and CDR2 YYNGEE. The CDR3 totals 12 residues. The sequence derives from a boy under 18 in good health and CMV-seronegative. The rearrangement joins TRBV9 to TRBJ2-1, with 9 bases aligning to TRBD1. Input material: PBMCs. This CDR3 reads CASSGTGVEQFF. The CDR3 DNA sequence: TGTGCCAGCAGCGGGACAGGGGTAGAGCAGTTCTTC. Combining the CDR3 with reference TRBV9 and TRBJ2-1 gives the whole variable domain DSGVTQTPKHLITATGQRVTLRCSPRSGDLSVYWYQQSLDQGLQFLIQYYNGEERAKGNILERFSAQQFPDLHSELNLSSLELGDSALYFCASSGTGVEQFFGPGTRLTVL.